The 29 T cell receptor beta chains listed next were all sequenced from one sample in a study of control samples from healthy donors and cancer patients. Repertoires were generated with immunoSEQ multiplex PCR, while TCRdb's copy carries only in-frame clones and drops some. The sample lists 120,000 or so clones, approximately 94% seen once, with less than 4.5% in the top ten. The sequenced material came from blood. These receptors originate from a man aged 30 to 45 in good health.

The rearrangement uses TRBV2 and TRBJ1-1; D perhaps matches TRBD1 (6 bases). The germline V gene encodes CDR1 SNHLY and CDR2 FYNNEI. This CDR3 has 13 residues. Deletions cut 6 bases from V and 1 base from J, with 9 bases between. CDR3 nucleotide sequence: TGTGCCAGCAGAATACAGGGGAACACTGAAGCTTTCTTT. Translated: CASRIQGNTEAFF.

The chain couples TRBV4-1 to TRBJ1-3; D gene uncertain. The germline V gene has CDR1 MGHRA and CDR2 YSYEKL. This CDR3 is 17 amino acids long. V lost 1 base, J lost 0 bases, and 13 bases lay in between. CDR3 amino acids: CASSQGLQILSGNTIYF. CDR3 DNA: TGCGCCAGCAGCCAAGGGTTACAAATCCTCTCTGGAAACACCATATATTTT.

V and J are TRBV9 and TRBJ2-7; 15 bases map to TRBD2. Germline-derived CDR1 and CDR2 are SGDLS and YYNGEE. V lost 0 bases to trimming and J lost 4 bases; unmatched junction nucleotides: 2. This CDR3 contains 16 residues. CDR3 residues: CASSVGTSGGGYEQYF. CDR3 bases: TGTGCCAGCAGCGTAGGGACTAGCGGGGGGGGATACGAGCAGTACTTC.

V is TRBV11-2 and J is TRBJ1-5; maybe TRBD1 (6 bases). Germline assignment: CDR1 SGHAT and CDR2 FQNNGV. V was trimmed by 7 bases and J by 6 bases, leaving 19 bases between them. This CDR3 spans 15 amino acids. The CDR3 nucleotides read TGTGCCAGCACCCAAAACAGGGAAGGGGTTCAGCCCCAGCATTTT. Translation: CASTQNREGVQPQHF.

This chain connects TRBV12-3 or TRBV12-4 to TRBJ2-7; no clear D gene. The V gene lost 4 bases and the J gene lost 0 bases, with 7 bases spanning the gap. This CDR3 contains 13 residues. CDR3 loop: CASSWALSYEQYF. DNA for the CDR3: TGTGCCAGCAGTTGGGCACTCTCCTACGAGCAGTACTTC.

The genes are TRBV5-4 and TRBJ2-2; D is unclear. Trimming took off 2 bases at V and 6 bases at J, with 8 bases between the two ends. The CDR3 runs 13 residues. Germline loops: CDR1 SGHNT, CDR2 YYREEE (reference sequence). The CDR3 DNA sequence: TGTGCCAGCAGCTTTGCTCGTTCCGGGGAGCTGTTTTTT. It specifies CASSFARSGELFF. Full variable domain (rest looked up from reference TRBV5-4 and TRBJ2-2): ETGVTQSPTHLIKTRGQQVTLRCSSQSGHNTVSWYQQALGQGPQFIFQYYREEENGRGNFPPRFSGLQFPNYSSELNVNALELDDSALYLCASSFARSGELFFGEGSRLTVL.

This clone has more than one count but fewer than ten. This sequence joins TRBV2 and TRBJ2-1; a possible D gene is TRBD1 (5 bases). The CDR3 loop spans 17 amino acids. V lost 3 bases, J lost 5 bases, and 20 bases lay in between. From germline, CDR1 is SNHLY and CDR2 FYNNEI. The CDR3 is CASSELRGNFPNNEQFF. CDR3 DNA sequence: TGTGCCAGCAGTGAGTTAAGGGGTAACTTCCCGAACAATGAGCAGTTCTTC.

The rearrangement links TRBV4-1 to TRBJ1-1; TRBD1 is a possible D gene (5 bases). The V gene lost 4 bases and the J gene lost 0 bases, with 12 bases spanning the gap. This CDR3 spans 15 amino acids. Germline values: CDR1 MGHRA, CDR2 YSYEKL. CDR3 in amino acids: CASSPGRELNTEAFF. For the CDR3, the DNA is TGCGCCAGCAGCCCGGGACGGGAATTGAACACTGAAGCTTTCTTT.

The V and J genes are TRBV6-5 and TRBJ2-1, with D possibly matching TRBD2 (7 bases). The CDR3 totals 14 residues. In germline, CDR1 is MNHEY, CDR2 SVGAGI. V was cut by 8 bases and J by 1 base, with 12 bases left in between. The CDR3 DNA reads TGTGCCAGCTCCGCGGGGGCGTCCTACAATGAGCAGTTCTTC. Translated: CASSAGASYNEQFF.

V is TRBV19 and J is TRBJ2-5; D is perhaps TRBD1 (6 bases). The germline V and J ends were trimmed by 5 bases and 0 bases, with 10 bases remaining between them. CDR3 length: 14 residues. The germline gives CDR1 LNHDA, CDR2 SQIVND (reference sequence). This CDR3 is CASSSTGNQETQYF. The CDR3 bases are TGTGCCAGTAGTTCTACAGGGAACCAAGAGACCCAGTACTTC.

The rearrangement joins TRBV2 to TRBJ2-1; 13 nucleotides align to TRBD2. The J segment lost 4 bases and the V segment lost 5 bases, leaving 2 bases of the junction unmatched. Germline CDR1 is SNHLY and CDR2 is FYNNEI. This CDR3 spans 15 amino acids. CDR3: CASSTSGGAYNEQFF. The CDR3 nucleotides read TGTGCCAGCAGTACTAGCGGGGGGGCTTACAATGAGCAGTTCTTC.

The chain is built from TRBV27 and TRBJ1-1; D remains ambiguous. V dropped 7 bases and J dropped 0 bases, with 6 bases sitting between them. The CDR3 has 12 amino acids. The germline V gene encodes CDR1 MNHEY and CDR2 SMNVEV (reference sequence). Written as DNA, the CDR3 is TGTGCCAGCATGACGTTGAACACTGAAGCTTTCTTT. As protein: CASMTLNTEAFF.

The chain couples TRBV7-2 to TRBJ2-3; no definite D call. V was cut by 7 bases and J by 10 bases, with 12 bases left in between. Germline-derived CDR1 and CDR2 are SGHTA and FQGNSA. CDR3 length equals 11 residues. CDR3 sequence: CASNRADAQYF. The DNA for the CDR3 is TGTGCCAGCAACCGGGCGGACGCGCAGTATTTT. Full variable domain (missing parts from reference TRBV7-2 and TRBJ2-3): GAGVSQSPSNKVTEKGKDVELRCDPISGHTALYWYRQSLGQGLEFLIYFQGNSAPDKSGLPSDRFSAERTGGSVSTLTIQRTQQEDSAVYLCASNRADAQYFGPGTRLTVL.

The CDR3 DNA is TGTGCCACCAGCAGGGGGGGGACGGGCACCGGGGAGCTGTTTTTT. Protein sequence: CATSRGGTGTGELFF. V gene TRBV15 combines with J gene TRBJ2-2; 7 positions agree with TRBD2. Per the germline V gene, CDR1 is LNHNV and CDR2 is YYDKDF (reference sequence). The CDR3 sequence is 15 residues long. V gave up 3 bases and J gave up 4 bases; unmatched junction bases: 5.

This chain uses TRBV19 with TRBJ1-1; D possibly corresponds to TRBD1 (5 bases). Germline CDR1 and CDR2: LNHDA and SQIVND (reference sequence). This CDR3 has 13 amino acids. Deletions cut 2 bases from V and 1 base from J, with 5 bases between. This CDR3 reads CASSIQGNTEAFF. The CDR3 DNA is TGTGCCAGTAGTATACAGGGGAACACTGAAGCTTTCTTT.

The V and J genes are TRBV29-1 and TRBJ1-5, with TRBD1 identical over 11 bases. Looked up from germline, CDR1 is SQVTM and CDR2 is ANQGSEA. The CDR3 loop spans 12 amino acids. J gave up 7 bases and V 7 bases, and 3 bases lay outside the gene matches. CDR3 nucleotides: TGCAGCGCCGGGACAGGGGGACAGCCCCAGCATTTT. It codes for CSAGTGGQPQHF.

CDR3 region: CASSSGPASSYEQYF. The CDR3 DNA is TGTGCCAGCAGCTCAGGACCGGCTTCGTCCTACGAGCAGTACTTC. The chain couples TRBV11-3 to TRBJ2-7; D ambiguous. The V end was cut by 4 bases, the J end by 1 base, with 14 bases between. CDR3 size: 15 residues. CDR1 is SGHNT, CDR2 YENEEA, per germline.

This clone was found once. The chain carries TRBV21-1 and TRBJ1-5. TRBV21-1 is a pseudogene segment. The CDR3 is 15 amino acids. CDR3 sequence (DNA): TGTGCCAGCACAAGTCGGGGGTTGGGCAATCAGCCCCAGCATTTT. It codes for CASTSRGLGNQPQHF.

This chain connects TRBV12-3 or TRBV12-4 to TRBJ2-5, with TRBD1 identical over 10 bases. The CDR3 extends over 13 amino acids. J gave up 5 bases and V 5 bases, and 2 bases lay outside the gene matches. Here the CDR3 DNA reads TGTGCCAGCAGTGGGGACAGGGGTGAGACCCAGTACTTC. It specifies CASSGDRGETQYF.

The chain uses TRBV30 and TRBJ2-3; D not certain. Trimming stripped 8 bases from V and 2 bases from J, with 8 bases between. This CDR3 has 11 amino acids. Germline loops: CDR1 GTSNPN, CDR2 SVGIG (reference sequence). In DNA form, the CDR3 reads TGTGCCAGCCAAATCACAGATACGCAGTATTTT. Translating gives CASQITDTQYF.

The chain combines TRBV18 with TRBJ2-1, with 8 bases that match TRBD2. The germline gives CDR1 KGHSH, CDR2 LQKENI. The CDR3 loop spans 15 amino acids. J was trimmed by 7 bases and V by 2 bases; bases with no gene match: 7. This CDR3 is CASSPGSGGLNEQFF. The CDR3 coding sequence is TGTGCCAGCTCACCAGGGTCGGGGGGGCTGAATGAGCAGTTCTTC.

The J gene is TRBJ2-1, the V gene TRBV7-2, with D possibly matching TRBD2 (6 bases). Germline lookup yields CDR1 SGHTA and CDR2 FQGNSA. Trimming cost V 3 bases and J 5 bases, with 8 bases left between them. The CDR3 extends over 13 amino acids. For the CDR3, the DNA is TGTGCCAGCAGCTTCGGACTAAACAATGAGCAGTTCTTC. Protein: CASSFGLNNEQFF.

The chain has TRBV5-4 and TRBJ2-2; 7 bases match TRBD1. V was clipped by 5 bases and J by 2 bases; unmatched bases: 9. This CDR3 contains 16 residues. Germline V gene lookup returns CDR1 SGHNT and CDR2 YYREEE (reference sequence). DNA for the CDR3: TGTGCCAGCAGTTATTTCGGGACAGCCAACACCGGGGAGCTGTTTTTT. This sequence encodes CASSYFGTANTGELFF.

The J gene is TRBJ1-2, the V gene TRBV29-1; TRBD1 aligns across 9 bases. This CDR3 has 13 residues. V dropped 3 bases and J dropped 6; count of bases not matched to a gene: 5. Per the germline V gene, CDR1 is SQVTM and CDR2 is ANQGSEA. The CDR3: CSVEGTGKDGYTF. CDR3 bases: TGCAGCGTTGAGGGGACAGGGAAGGATGGCTACACCTTC.

This sequence joins TRBV27 and TRBJ2-2, with 12 positions matching TRBD2. The CDR3 consists of 16 residues. J gave up 1 base and V 3 bases, and 0 bases lay outside the gene matches. Germline CDR1 MNHEY, CDR2 SMNVEV (reference sequence). CDR3 amino acids: CASSLGLAGNTGELFF. The CDR3 bases are TGTGCCAGCAGTTTGGGACTAGCGGGGAACACCGGGGAGCTGTTTTTT.

The chain has TRBV25-1 and TRBJ1-5; D might be TRBD1 (6 bases). The germline V gene encodes CDR1 MGHDK and CDR2 SYGVNS. The CDR3 extends over 15 amino acids. V was clipped by 6 bases and J by 3 bases, with 15 bases between them. CDR3 in DNA: TGTGCCAGCAGGACCCGGGGACAACACAATCAGCCCCAGCATTTT. This translates into CASRTRGQHNQPQHF.

CDR3 DNA: TGTGCCAGTAGTATCGGCGGCGAGCAGTACTTC. It specifies CASSIGGEQYF. The gene calls are TRBV19 and TRBJ2-7; D remains ambiguous. CDR3 length: 11 residues. Trimming cost V 3 bases and J 6 bases, with 6 bases left between them. Germline V CDR1 and CDR2: LNHDA, SQIVND (reference sequence). Drawing the rest from reference TRBV19 and TRBJ2-7, the complete variable domain is DGGITQSPKYLFRKEGQNVTLSCEQNLNHDAMYWYRQDPGQGLRLIYYSQIVNDFQKGDIAEGYSVSREKKESFPLTVTSAQKNPTAFYLCASSIGGEQYFGPGTRLTVT.

The chain is built from TRBV27 and TRBJ1-5, with D tentatively TRBD1 (5 bases). Germline lookup yields CDR1 MNHEY and CDR2 SMNVEV (reference sequence). The CDR3 is 16 amino acids. The germline V and J ends were trimmed by 4 bases and 0 bases, with 13 bases remaining between them. CDR3 loop: CASSSGWGYSNQPQHF. CDR3 sequence (DNA): TGTGCCAGCAGTTCAGGGTGGGGATATAGCAATCAGCCCCAGCATTTT.

This clone was counted once. The chain recombines TRBV27 with TRBJ1-6; maybe TRBD1 (5 bases). The CDR3 covers 15 residues. V was pared by 4 bases and J by 9 bases, with 16 bases between. CDR1 and CDR2 (germline): MNHEY, SMNVEV (reference sequence). CDR3 amino acids: CASSSTQGGGSPLHF. The DNA of the CDR3 is TGTGCCAGCAGTTCGACGCAGGGCGGTGGTTCACCCCTCCACTTT.